This TCR beta chain appears in the sequencing data of a study of CD8+ T cells in alopecia areata. Following extraction, RNA underwent reverse transcription to cDNA, which served as the sequencing template. This table comes from immunoSEQ multiplex PCR, and its TCRdb copy is limited to in-frame clones, with some not included. The data hold about 220,000 clones, with 50% to 60% observed a single time. The treatment: oral pan-JAK inhibitor, 5-10 mg twice daily. Study-level findings and limits: In scalp samples, resident alphabeta T cells of normal skin are also sequenced.

The length of the CDR3 is 17 residues. In germline, CDR1 is SGHRS, CDR2 YFSETQ. Trimming pared 3 bases from V and 0 bases from J, leaving 17 bases between. Comment on this clone: Antigen specificity is unknown.

This material consisted of CD4+ T cells sorted from blood, taken at week 4, from a patient treated with tofacitinib. V is TRBV5-1 and J is TRBJ2-3; D is unclear. The sequence was obtained from a human donor with alopecia areata. In DNA, the CDR3 is TGCGCCAGCAGCTGGGCATCTCGCCACTCTAGCACAGATACGCAGTATTTT. Translation: CASSWASRHSSTDTQYF.